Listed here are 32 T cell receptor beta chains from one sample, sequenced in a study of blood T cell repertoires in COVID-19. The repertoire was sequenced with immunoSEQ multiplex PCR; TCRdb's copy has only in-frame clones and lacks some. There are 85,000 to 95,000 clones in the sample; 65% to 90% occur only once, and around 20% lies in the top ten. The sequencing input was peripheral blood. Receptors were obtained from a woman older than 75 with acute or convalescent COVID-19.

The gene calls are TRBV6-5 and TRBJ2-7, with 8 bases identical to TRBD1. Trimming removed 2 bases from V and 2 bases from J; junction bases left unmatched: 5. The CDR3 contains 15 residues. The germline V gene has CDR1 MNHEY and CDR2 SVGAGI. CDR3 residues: CASSYGTGSPYEQYF. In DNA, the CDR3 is TGTGCCAGCAGTTACGGGACAGGATCACCCTACGAGCAGTACTTC.

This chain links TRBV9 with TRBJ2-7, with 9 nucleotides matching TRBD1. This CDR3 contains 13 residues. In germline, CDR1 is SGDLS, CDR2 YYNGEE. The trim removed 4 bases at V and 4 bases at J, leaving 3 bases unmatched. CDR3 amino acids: CASSPGTGYEQYF. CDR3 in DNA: TGTGCCAGCAGCCCAGGGACAGGGTACGAGCAGTACTTC.

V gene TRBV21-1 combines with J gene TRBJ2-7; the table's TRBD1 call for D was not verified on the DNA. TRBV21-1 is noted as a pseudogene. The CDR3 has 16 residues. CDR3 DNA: TGTGCCAGCAGCAAACCAACAAAAGGGGACAGACGCAAACAGTACTTC. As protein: CASSKPTKGDRRKQYF.

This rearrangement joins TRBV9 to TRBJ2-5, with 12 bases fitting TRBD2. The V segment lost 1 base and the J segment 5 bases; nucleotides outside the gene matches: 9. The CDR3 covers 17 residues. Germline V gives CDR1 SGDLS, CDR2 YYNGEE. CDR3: CASSVIGLAGPMETQYF. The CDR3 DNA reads TGTGCCAGCAGCGTAATAGGACTAGCGGGACCTATGGAGACCCAGTACTTC.

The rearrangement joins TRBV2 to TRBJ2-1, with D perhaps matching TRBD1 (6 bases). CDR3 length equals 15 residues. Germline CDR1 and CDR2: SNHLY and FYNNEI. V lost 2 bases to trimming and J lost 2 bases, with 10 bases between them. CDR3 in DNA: TGTGCCAGCAGTGAATCCAGGGGTCCCTACAATGAGCAGTTCTTC. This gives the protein CASSESRGPYNEQFF.

The CDR3 region has the DNA TGTGCCAGCAGCCTAATTGGGACAGCCAATGAGCAGTTCTTC. Translation gives CASSLIGTANEQFF. V gene TRBV28 combines with J gene TRBJ2-1, with TRBD1 identical over 7 bases. V lost 6 bases, J lost 6 bases, and 8 bases stayed unmatched. There are 14 residues in the CDR3. Per the germline V gene, CDR1 is MDHEN and CDR2 is SYDVKM.

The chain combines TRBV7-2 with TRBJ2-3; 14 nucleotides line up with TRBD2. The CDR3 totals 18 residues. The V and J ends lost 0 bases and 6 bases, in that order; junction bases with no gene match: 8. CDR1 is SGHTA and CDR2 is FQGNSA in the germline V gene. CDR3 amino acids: CASSLALRLAGGRDTQYF. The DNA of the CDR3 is TGTGCCAGCAGCTTAGCGCTAAGACTAGCGGGGGGGAGGGATACGCAGTATTTT. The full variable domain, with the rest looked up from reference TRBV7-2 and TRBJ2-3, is GAGVSQSPSNKVTEKGKDVELRCDPISGHTALYWYRQSLGQGLEFLIYFQGNSAPDKSGLPSDRFSAERTGGSVSTLTIQRTQQEDSAVYLCASSLALRLAGGRDTQYFGPGTRLTVL.

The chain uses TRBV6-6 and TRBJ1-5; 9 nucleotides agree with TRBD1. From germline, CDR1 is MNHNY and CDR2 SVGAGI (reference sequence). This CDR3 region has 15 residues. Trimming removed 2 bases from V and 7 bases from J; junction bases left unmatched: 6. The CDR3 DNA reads TGTGCCAGCAGTTACCCGGGACAGGGTTACCAGCCCCAGCATTTT. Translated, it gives CASSYPGQGYQPQHF.

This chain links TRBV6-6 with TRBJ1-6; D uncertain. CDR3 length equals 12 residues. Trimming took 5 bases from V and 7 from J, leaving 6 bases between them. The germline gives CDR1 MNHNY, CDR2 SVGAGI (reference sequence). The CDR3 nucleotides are TGTGCCAGCAGTCTACAGAATTCACCCCTCCACTTT. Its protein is CASSLQNSPLHF.

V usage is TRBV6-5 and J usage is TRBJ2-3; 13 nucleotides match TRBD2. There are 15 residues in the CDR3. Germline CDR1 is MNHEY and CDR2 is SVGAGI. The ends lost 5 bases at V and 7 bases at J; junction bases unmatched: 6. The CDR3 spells CASSLGLAGAYTQYF. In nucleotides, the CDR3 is TGTGCCAGCAGTCTCGGACTAGCGGGGGCATATACGCAGTATTTT.

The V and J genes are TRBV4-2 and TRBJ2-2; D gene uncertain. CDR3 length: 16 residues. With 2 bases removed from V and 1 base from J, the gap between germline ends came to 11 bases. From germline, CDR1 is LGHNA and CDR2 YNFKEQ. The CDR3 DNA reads TGTGCCAGCAGCCAATCGGTGAGAATGAACACCGGGGAGCTGTTTTTT. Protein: CASSQSVRMNTGELFF.

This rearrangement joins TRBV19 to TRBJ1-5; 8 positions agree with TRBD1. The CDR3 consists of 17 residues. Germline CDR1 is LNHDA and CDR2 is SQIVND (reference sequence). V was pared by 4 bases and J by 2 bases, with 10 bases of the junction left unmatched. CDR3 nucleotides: TGTGCCAGTAGTACTTCAACAGGGGGATGGGGCAATCAGCCCCAGCATTTT. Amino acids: CASSTSTGGWGNQPQHF.

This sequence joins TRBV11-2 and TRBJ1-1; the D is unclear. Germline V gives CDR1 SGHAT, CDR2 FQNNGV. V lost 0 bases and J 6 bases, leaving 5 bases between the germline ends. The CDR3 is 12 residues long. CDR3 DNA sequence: TGTGCCAGCAGCTTAGATCTCGCTGAAGCTTTCTTT. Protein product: CASSLDLAEAFF.

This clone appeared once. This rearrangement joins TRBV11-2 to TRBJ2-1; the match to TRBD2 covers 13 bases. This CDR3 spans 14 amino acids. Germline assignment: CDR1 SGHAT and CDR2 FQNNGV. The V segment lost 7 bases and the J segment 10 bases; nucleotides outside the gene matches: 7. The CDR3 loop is CASKTSGGPGEQFF. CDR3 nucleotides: TGTGCCAGCAAGACTAGCGGGGGGCCAGGGGAGCAGTTCTTC.

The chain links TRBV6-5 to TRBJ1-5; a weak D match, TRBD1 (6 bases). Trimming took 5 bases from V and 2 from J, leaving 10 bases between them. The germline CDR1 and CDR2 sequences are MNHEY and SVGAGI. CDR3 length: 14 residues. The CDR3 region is CASSRTDRNQPQHF. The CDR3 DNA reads TGTGCCAGCAGTAGGACAGATCGCAATCAGCCCCAGCATTTT.

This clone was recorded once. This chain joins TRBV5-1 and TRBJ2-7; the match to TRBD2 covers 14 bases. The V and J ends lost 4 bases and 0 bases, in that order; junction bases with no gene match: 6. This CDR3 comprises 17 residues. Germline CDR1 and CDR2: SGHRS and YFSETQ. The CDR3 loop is CASSRTTSGGASYEQYF. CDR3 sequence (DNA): TGCGCCAGCAGCAGAACGACTAGCGGGGGGGCCTCCTACGAGCAGTACTTC.

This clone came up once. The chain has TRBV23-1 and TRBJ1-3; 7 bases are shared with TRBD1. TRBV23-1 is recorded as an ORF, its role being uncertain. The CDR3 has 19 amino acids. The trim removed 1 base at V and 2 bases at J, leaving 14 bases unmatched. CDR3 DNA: TGCGCCAGCAGTCAATTTATCCGGGACAGCGTACAGGCTGGAAACACCATATATTTT. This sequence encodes CASSQFIRDSVQAGNTIYF.

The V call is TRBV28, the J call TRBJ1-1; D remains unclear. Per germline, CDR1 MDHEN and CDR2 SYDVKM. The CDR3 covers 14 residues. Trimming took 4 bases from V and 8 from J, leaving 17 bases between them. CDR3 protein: CASSSPAGAYEAFF. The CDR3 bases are TGTGCCAGCAGTTCCCCAGCAGGCGCGTACGAAGCTTTCTTT.

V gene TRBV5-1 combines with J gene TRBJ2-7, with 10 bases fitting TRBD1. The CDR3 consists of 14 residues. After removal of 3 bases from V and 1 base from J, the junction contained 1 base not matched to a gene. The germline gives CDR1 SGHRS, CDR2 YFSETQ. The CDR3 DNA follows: TGCGCCAGCAGCTGGGGACAGGGGTCCTACGAGCAGTACTTC. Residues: CASSWGQGSYEQYF.

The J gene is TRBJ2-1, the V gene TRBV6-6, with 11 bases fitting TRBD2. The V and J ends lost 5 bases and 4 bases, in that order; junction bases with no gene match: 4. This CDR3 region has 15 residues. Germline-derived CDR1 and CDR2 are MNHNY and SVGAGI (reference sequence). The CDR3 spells CASSNSGGAYNEQFF. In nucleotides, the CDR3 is TGTGCCAGCAGTAATAGCGGGGGGGCTTACAATGAGCAGTTCTTC.

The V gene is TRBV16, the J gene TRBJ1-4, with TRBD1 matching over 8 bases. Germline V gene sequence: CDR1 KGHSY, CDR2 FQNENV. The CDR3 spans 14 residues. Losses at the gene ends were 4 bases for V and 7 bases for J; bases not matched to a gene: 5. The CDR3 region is CASSPNRGAEKLFF. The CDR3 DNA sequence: TGTGCCAGCAGCCCGAACAGGGGGGCTGAAAAACTGTTTTTT. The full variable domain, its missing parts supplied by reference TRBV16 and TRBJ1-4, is GEEVAQTPKHLVRGEGQKAKLYCAPIKGHSYVFWYQQVLKNEFKFLISFQNENVFDETGMPKERFSAKCLPNSPCSLEIQATKLEDSAVYFCASSPNRGAEKLFFGSGTQLSVL.

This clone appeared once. The CDR3 region has the DNA TGTGCCAGCAGTGAAGGGCAGGGGGGCCCCTCTGGAAACACCATATATTTT. Translation: CASSEGQGGPSGNTIYF. The chain employs TRBV2 and TRBJ1-3; 7 nucleotides match TRBD1. The V gene's germline CDR1 is SNHLY and CDR2 FYNNEI. With 1 base clipped from V and 0 bases from J, the junction kept 6 bases outside the gene matches. This CDR3 is 17 amino acids long.

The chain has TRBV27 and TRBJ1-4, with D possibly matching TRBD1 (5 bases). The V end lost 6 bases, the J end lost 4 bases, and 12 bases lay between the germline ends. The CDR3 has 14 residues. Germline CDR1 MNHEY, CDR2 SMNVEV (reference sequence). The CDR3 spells CASRSGWGNEKLFF. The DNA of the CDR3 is TGTGCCAGCAGATCAGGGTGGGGTAATGAAAAACTGTTTTTT.

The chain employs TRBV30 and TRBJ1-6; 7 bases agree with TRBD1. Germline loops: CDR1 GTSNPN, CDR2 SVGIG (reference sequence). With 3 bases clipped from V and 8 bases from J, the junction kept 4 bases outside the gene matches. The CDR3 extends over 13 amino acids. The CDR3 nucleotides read TGTGCCTGGAGAGACAGGGCGGATTCACCCCTCCACTTT. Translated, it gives CAWRDRADSPLHF.

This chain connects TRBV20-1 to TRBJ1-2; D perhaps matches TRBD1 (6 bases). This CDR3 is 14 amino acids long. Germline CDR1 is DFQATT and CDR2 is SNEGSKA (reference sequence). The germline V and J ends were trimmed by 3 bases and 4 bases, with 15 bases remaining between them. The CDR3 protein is CSASIRTESYGYTF. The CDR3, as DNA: TGCAGTGCTAGTATCCGGACAGAAAGCTATGGCTACACCTTC.

The CDR3 spells CASSLQGSSYNEQFF. The DNA for the CDR3 is TGCGCCAGCAGCTTGCAGGGAAGCTCCTACAATGAGCAGTTCTTC. The chain recombines TRBV5-1 with TRBJ2-1, with D possibly being TRBD1 (5 bases). CDR3 length: 15 residues. Germline V lookup: CDR1 SGHRS, CDR2 YFSETQ. Trimming took off 1 base at V and 0 bases at J, with 8 bases between the two ends.

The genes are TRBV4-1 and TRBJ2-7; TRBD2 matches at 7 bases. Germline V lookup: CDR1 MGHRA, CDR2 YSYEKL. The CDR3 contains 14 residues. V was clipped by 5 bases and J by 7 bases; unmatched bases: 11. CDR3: CASSARRESREQYF. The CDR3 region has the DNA TGCGCCAGCAGCGCCCGGCGGGAGTCTAGGGAGCAGTACTTC.

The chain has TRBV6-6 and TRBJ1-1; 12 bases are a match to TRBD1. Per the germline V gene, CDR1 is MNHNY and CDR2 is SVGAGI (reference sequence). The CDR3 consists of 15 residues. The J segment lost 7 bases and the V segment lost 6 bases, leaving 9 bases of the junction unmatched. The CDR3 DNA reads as TGTGCCAGCAGGCCTCGGGACAGGGGGCGGAATGAAGCTTTCTTT. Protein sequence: CASRPRDRGRNEAFF.

DNA for the CDR3: TGTGCCAGCAGTTTGACAGGGGATCCTAACTATGGCTACACCTTC. Protein: CASSLTGDPNYGYTF. The chain employs TRBV2 and TRBJ1-2; TRBD1 agrees at 8 bases. The CDR3 consists of 15 residues. J gave up 0 bases and V 5 bases, and 5 bases lay outside the gene matches. Germline CDR1 SNHLY, CDR2 FYNNEI.

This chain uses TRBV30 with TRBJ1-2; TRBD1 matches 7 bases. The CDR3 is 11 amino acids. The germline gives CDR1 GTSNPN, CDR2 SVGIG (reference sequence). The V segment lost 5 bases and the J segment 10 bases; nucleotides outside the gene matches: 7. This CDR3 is CAWDQQGIYTF. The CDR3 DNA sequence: TGTGCCTGGGACCAACAGGGGATCTACACCTTC.

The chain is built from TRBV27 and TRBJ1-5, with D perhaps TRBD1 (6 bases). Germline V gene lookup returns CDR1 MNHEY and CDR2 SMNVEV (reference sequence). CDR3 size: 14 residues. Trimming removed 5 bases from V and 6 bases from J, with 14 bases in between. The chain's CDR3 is CASSPPGAGQPQHF. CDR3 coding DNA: TGTGCCAGCAGTCCCCCAGGGGCAGGTCAGCCCCAGCATTTT.

This chain's CDR3 is CASSFADRARGTIYF. The CDR3 DNA reads TGTGCCAGCAGTTTCGCCGACAGGGCCAGGGGCACCATATATTTT. The chain carries TRBV6-5 and TRBJ1-3, with 7 bases fitting TRBD1. The junction had 12 bases not matched to a gene; V was cut back by 4 bases and J by 9 bases. The length of the CDR3 is 15 residues. Germline assignment: CDR1 MNHEY and CDR2 SVGAGI.